The clone carrying this TCR beta chain occurred once. This CDR3 contains 15 residues. Per germline, CDR1 MGHRA and CDR2 YSYEKL. Trimming left V 4 bases short and J 6 bases short, with 18 bases between. This sample was taken from a study of control samples from healthy donors and cancer patients. This table comes from immunoSEQ multiplex PCR, and its TCRdb copy is limited to in-frame clones, with some not included. This repertoire shows around 22,000 clones, roughly 80% found once; its top ten account for around a quarter. The sequence derives from a man in his sixties with head and neck cancer. The sample taken for sequencing was PBMCs. The chain has TRBV4-1 and TRBJ1-1, with D perhaps TRBD1 (6 bases). This chain's CDR3 is CASSLSLGAGAEAFF. DNA for the CDR3: TGCGCCAGCAGCCTATCCTTGGGGGCAGGCGCTGAAGCTTTCTTT.